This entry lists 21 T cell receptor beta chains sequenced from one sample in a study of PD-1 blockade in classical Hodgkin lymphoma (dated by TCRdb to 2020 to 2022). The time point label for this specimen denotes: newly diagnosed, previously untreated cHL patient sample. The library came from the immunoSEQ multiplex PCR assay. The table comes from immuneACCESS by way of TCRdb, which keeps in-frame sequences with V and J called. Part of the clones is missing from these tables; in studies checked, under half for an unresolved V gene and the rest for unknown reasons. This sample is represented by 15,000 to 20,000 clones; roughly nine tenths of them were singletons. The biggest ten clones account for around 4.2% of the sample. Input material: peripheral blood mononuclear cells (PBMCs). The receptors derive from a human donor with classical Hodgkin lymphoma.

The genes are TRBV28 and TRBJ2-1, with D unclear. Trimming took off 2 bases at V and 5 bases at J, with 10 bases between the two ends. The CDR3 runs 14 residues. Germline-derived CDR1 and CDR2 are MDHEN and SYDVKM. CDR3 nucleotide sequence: TGTGCCAGCAGTTTACAGCGTCCAAACAATGAGCAGTTCTTC. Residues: CASSLQRPNNEQFF.

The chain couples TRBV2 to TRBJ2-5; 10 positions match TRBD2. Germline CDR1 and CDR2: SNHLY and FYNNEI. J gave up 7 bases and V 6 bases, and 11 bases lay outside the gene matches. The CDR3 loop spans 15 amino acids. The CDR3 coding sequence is TGTGCCAGCAGAAGGACTAGCGGCAACGGCGGGACCCAGTACTTC. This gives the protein CASRRTSGNGGTQYF.

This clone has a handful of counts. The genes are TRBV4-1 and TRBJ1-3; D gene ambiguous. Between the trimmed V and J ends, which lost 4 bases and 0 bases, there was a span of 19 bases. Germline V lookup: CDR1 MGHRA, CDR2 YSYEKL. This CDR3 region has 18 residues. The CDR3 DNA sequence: TGCGCCAGCAGCCGAGGCACGGACCGCTACTTCTCTGGAAACACCATATATTTT. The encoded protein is CASSRGTDRYFSGNTIYF.

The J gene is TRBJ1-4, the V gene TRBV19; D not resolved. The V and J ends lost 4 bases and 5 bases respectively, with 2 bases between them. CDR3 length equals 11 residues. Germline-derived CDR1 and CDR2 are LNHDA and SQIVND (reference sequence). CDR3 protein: CASSRNEKLFF. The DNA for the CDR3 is TGTGCCAGTAGTAGGAATGAAAAACTGTTTTTT.

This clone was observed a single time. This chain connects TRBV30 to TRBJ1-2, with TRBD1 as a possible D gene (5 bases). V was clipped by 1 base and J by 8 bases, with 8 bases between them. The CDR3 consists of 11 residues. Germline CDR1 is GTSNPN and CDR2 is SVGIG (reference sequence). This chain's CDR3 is CAWSERDGYTF. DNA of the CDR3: TGTGCCTGGAGTGAAAGGGACGGCTACACCTTC.

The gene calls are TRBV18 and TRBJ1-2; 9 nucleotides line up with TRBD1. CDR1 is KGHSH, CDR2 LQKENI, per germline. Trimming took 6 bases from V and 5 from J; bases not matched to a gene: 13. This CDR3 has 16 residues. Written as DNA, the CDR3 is TGTGCCAGCTCGCTCGACCGGGACAGGGCTATGTATGGCTACACCTTC. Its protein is CASSLDRDRAMYGYTF.

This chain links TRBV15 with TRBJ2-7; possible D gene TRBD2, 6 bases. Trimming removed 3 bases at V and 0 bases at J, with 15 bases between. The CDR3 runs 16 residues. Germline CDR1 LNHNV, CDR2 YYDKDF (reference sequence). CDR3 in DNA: TGTGCCACCAGCAGTAGGGACTTTGTGAGCTCCTACGAGCAGTACTTC. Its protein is CATSSRDFVSSYEQYF.

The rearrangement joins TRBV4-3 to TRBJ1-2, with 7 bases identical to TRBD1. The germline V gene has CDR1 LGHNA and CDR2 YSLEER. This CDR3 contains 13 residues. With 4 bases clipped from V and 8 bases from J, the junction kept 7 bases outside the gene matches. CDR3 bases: TGCGCCAGCAGCCCCCGACAGGGTTGGGGCTACACCTTC. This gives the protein CASSPRQGWGYTF.

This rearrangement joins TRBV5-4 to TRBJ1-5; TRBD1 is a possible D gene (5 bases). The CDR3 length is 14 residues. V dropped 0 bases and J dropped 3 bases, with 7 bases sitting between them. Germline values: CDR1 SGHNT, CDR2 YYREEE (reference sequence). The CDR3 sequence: CASSLGGNNQPQHF. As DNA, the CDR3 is TGTGCCAGCAGCTTGGGGGGGAACAATCAGCCCCAGCATTTT.

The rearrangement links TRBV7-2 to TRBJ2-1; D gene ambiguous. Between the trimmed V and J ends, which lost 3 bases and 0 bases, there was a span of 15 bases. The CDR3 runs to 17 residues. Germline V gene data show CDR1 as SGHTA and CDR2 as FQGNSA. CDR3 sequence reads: CASSFAGPLGSYNEQFF. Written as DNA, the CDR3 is TGTGCCAGCAGCTTTGCAGGTCCCCTAGGCTCCTACAATGAGCAGTTCTTC.

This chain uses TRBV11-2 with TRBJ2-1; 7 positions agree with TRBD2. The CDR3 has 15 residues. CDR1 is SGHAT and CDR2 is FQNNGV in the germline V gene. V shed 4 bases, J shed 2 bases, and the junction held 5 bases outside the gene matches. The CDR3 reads CASSSTAGTYNEQFF. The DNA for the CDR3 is TGTGCCAGCAGCTCTACAGCGGGAACCTACAATGAGCAGTTCTTC.

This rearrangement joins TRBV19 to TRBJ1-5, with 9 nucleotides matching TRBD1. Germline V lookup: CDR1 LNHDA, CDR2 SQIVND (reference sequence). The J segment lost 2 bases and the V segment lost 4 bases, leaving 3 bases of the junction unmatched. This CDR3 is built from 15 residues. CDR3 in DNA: TGTGCCAGTAGTAAGGACAGGGGAGGCAATCAGCCCCAGCATTTT. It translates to CASSKDRGGNQPQHF.

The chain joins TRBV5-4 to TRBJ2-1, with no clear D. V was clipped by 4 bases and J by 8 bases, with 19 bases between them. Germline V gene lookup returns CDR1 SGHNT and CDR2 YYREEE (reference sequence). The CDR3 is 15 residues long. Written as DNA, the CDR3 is TGTGCCAGCAGCCGACCGACGGCTAATATCCATGAGCAGTTCTTC. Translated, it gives CASSRPTANIHEQFF.

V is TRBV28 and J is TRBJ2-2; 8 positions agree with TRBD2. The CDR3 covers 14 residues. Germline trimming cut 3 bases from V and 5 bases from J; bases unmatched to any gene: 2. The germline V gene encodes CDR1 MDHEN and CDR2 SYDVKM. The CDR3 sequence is CASSFAGGTGELFF. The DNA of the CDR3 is TGTGCCAGCAGTTTCGCGGGAGGAACCGGGGAGCTGTTTTTT.

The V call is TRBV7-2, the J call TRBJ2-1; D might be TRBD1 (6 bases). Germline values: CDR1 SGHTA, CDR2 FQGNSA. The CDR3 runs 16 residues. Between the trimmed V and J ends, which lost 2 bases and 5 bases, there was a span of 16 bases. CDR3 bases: TGTGCCAGCAGCTTATGGGACATCACCGATCACAATGAGCAGTTCTTC. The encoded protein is CASSLWDITDHNEQFF.

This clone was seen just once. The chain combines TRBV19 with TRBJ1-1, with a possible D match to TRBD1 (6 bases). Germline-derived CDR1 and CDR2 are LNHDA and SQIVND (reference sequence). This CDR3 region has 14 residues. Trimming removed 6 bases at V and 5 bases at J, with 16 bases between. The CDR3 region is CASRMSVGGTEAFF. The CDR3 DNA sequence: TGTGCCAGTAGGATGTCCGTAGGGGGGACTGAAGCTTTCTTT.

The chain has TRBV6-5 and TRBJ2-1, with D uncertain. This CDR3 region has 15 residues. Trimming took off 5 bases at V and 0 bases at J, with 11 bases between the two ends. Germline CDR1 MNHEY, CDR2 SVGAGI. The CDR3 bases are TGTGCCAGCAGTCCGGACCGCCGCTCCTACAATGAGCAGTTCTTC. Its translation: CASSPDRRSYNEQFF.

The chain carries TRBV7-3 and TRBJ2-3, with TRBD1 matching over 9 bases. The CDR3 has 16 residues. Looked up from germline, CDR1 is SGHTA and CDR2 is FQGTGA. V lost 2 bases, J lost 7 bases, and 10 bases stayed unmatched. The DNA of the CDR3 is TGTGCCAGCAGCTTATTGGGGACAGGGTGGGCGAATACGCAGTATTTT. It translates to CASSLLGTGWANTQYF.

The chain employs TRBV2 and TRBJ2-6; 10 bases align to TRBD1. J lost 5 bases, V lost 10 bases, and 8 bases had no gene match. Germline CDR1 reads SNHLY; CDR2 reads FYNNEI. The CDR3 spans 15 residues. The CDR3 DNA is TGTGCCACCAGGACAGGGGGGGTCTGGGCCAACGTCCTGACTTTC. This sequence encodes CATRTGGVWANVLTF.

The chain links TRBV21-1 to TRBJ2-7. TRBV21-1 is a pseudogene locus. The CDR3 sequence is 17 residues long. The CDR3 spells CASSPRRGTGFSYEQYF. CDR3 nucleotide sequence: TGTGCCAGCAGCCCACGTCGGGGCACAGGTTTCTCCTACGAGCAGTACTTC.

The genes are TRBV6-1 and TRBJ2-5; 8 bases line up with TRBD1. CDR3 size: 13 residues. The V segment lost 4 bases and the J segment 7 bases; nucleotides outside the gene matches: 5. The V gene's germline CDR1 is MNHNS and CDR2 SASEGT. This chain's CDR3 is CASSGTGTPTQYF. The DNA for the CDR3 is TGTGCCAGCAGTGGGACAGGGACCCCGACCCAGTACTTC.